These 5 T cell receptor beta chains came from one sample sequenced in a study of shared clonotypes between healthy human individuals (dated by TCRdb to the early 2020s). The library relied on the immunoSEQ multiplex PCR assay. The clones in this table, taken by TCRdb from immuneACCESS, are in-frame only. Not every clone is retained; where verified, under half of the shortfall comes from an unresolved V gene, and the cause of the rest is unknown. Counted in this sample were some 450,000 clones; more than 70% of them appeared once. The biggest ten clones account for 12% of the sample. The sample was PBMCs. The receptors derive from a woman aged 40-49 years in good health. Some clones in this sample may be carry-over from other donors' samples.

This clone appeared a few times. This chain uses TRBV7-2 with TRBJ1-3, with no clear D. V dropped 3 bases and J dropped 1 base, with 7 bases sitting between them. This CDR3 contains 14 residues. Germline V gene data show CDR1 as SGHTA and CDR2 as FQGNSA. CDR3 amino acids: CASSFGGSGNTIYF. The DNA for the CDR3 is TGTGCCAGCAGCTTTGGCGGGTCTGGAAACACCATATATTTT.

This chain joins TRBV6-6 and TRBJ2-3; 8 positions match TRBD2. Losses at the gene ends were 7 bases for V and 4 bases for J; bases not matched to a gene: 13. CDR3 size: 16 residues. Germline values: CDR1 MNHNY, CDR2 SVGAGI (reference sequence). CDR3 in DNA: TGTGCCAGCACCCGGAACTTCGGACTAGCTCCAGATACGCAGTATTTT. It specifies CASTRNFGLAPDTQYF.

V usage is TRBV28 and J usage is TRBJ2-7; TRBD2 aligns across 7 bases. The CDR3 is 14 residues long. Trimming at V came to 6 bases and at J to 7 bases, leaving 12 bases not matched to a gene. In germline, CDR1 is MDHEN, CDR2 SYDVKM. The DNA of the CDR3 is TGTGCCAGCAGCCTGGAACGGGAGGTAGGGGAGCAGTACTTC. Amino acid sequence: CASSLEREVGEQYF.

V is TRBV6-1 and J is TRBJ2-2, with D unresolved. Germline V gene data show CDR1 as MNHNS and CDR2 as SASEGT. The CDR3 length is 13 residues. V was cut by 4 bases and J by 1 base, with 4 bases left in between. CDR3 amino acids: CASSALNTGELFF. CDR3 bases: TGTGCCAGCAGTGCCCTGAACACCGGGGAGCTGTTTTTT.

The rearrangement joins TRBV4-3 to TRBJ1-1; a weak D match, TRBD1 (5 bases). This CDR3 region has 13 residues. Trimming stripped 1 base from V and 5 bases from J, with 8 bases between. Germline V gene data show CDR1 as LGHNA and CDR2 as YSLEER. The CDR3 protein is CASSQAGLTEAFF. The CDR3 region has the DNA TGCGCCAGCAGCCAAGCAGGGTTAACTGAAGCTTTCTTT.